This TCR beta chain was observed in a study of cytomegalovirus exposure and HLA in healthy donors (dated by TCRdb to the late 2010s). Background on the whole study: An earlier analysis of some 600 of the donors reported approximately 260 Gb of sequence data and 95 million to 120 million unique TCR beta sequences obtained from 180 million or so T cells. An early release that covered 640 HLA-typed donors contained around 300 gigabases of sequencing data and tens of millions of unique TCR sequences. Of the approximately 400 genotyped donors, 81% were placed in the genetic ancestry cluster associated with self-reported Caucasian donors. The study was designed to test whether signatures of past pathogen exposure could be identified by cataloging public T cell receptors. The T cell repertoires of 670 or so subjects were profiled by immunosequencing and related to cytomegalovirus serostatus. A separate validation cohort of 100 to 150 different subjects was used in addition to the approximately 610-subject first cohort. To predict cytomegalovirus infection status, the study brought together high-throughput TCR immunosequencing, statistical association of individual TCRs with disease status, and machine learning. To study patterns of TCR occurrence, a later analysis re-analyzed previously published TCR beta repertoires from around 670 donors and added high-resolution HLA genotyping. The later analysis used no new phenotypic data to find candidate immune exposures, relying instead on TCR beta sequences and their occurrence across donors. To decide whether each TCR beta V gene segment behaved as functional or pseudogenic, an earlier analysis of several hundred of the donors relied on high-throughput TCR beta sequencing. Donor age, sex, ethnicity and CMV serostatus were compiled alongside the repertoire data. A later genetic analysis used genome-wide SNP genotypes for about 60% of the roughly 700 donors, treating that subset as a discovery cohort. All discovery cohort repertoires had been generated using a single sequencing platform. Class I and class II HLA loci were covered by the typing at four-digit resolution. Typing coverage varied by locus: roughly 629-640 donors for A, B, C, DRB1 and DQB1; more than 500 for DQA1; 606 for DPA1; roughly 450 for DPB1. A handful of DR-DQ haplotypes were treated as single units for association and clustering because of strong linkage in the cohort. Among almost 400 genotyped donors of the cohort, an average of about 240,000 unique TCR beta nucleotide sequences were sequenced per donor, around 20% of them non-productive. On the study overall, not on this receptor specifically: This cohort had only TCR beta chains sequenced, and the lack of alpha or paired-chain data limited which features could be detected. In both the original and validation cohorts, the classifier was reported to diagnose cytomegalovirus status with high specificity and sensitivity. Broadly in line with IMGT annotations, most TCR beta V segments showed up in productive rearrangements about 87% or about 30% of the time in an earlier analysis of 450 to 750 of the donors. Sequencing depth was assumed to be roughly uniform across donors in the presence/absence analyses, though that assumption may not hold. A group of highly shared sequence variants was considered likely to be a technical artifact of the sequencing pipeline. When HLA alleles, especially DR and DQ, strongly co-occurred, attributing TCR associations to individual alleles was difficult. Most TCR sequences were seen in very few donors, while some public TCRs were found in many individuals. According to the authors, the approach could potentially be generalized to other disease states and immunological phenotypes. In a later analysis, several top co-occurrence clusters were reported to appear linked to parvovirus B19, influenza, CMV and Epstein-Barr virus. In a later analysis, HLA-associated TCR beta chains were found to be more clonally expanded and to have lower generation probabilities than equally common non-associated chains. At a false discovery rate of 0.05, a later analysis linked under 20,000 TCR beta sequences to specific HLA alleles. A further reported finding was that TCR beta sequences accurately predicted the HLA-A and HLA-B alleles for most subjects in the first cohort. The study gave a list of some 150 TCR beta chains associated with cytomegalovirus. CMV serostatus was the only immune exposure information available for the cohort. Because counts were too low, about 18 rarely observed V segments, including chromosome 9 orphons, were left out of the earlier analysis of 500 to 750 of the donors. In a later analysis, most CMV-associated TCR beta chains were found to appear HLA-restricted, with HLA associations seemingly driven largely by CMV exposure. A few of the identified cytomegalovirus-associated TCR beta chains were confirmed in vitro to be specific for cytomegalovirus antigens. A later genetic analysis reported fewer N-insertions in productive TCRs among donors in an Asian-associated ancestry cluster than the approximately 670-donor mean. An association between a missense DCLRE1C variant and V-gene and J-gene trimming of TCR beta chains was found in a later genetic analysis and replicated in an independent cohort. According to a later analysis, TCR association rates differed among HLA loci, with DRB1 alleles showing the most associated TCRs and HLA-C alleles showing the fewest. HLA typing was unavailable for some donors at each locus, so association tests used only the typed subset. Correlated functional status among segregating V segments might reflect linkage disequilibrium, but an unknown experimental factor could not be ruled out.

The method behind the library was the immunoSEQ multiplex PCR assay. For the multiplex PCR, a mixture combining 60 forward primers for TCR Vbeta segments and 13 reverse primers for TCR Jbeta segments was used. The CDR3 region of rearranged TCR beta genes was amplified from genomic DNA by a multiplex PCR assay. The amplified TCR beta libraries were sequenced on the Illumina HiSeq System as 87-base-pair reads. The authors processed their data as follows. A later analysis tallied roughly 78 million unique TCR beta chains across the 610 or so repertoires, and approximately 12 million of those chains were shared by two or more donors. A nearest-neighbor algorithm error-corrected the raw reads and collapsed the reads into unique sequences, merging closely related sequences to remove PCR and sequencing errors. Alignment of CDR3 sequences to IMGT reference sequences was used to assign V, D and J gene segments. For a sequence to be retained, a match of at least six nucleotides was required to both a V gene segment and a J gene segment. Rearrangements were called productive when the CDR3 lacked stop codons and stayed in frame with V and J; all others were non-productive. CDR3 was defined by IMGT convention, running from the second conserved V-encoded cysteine to the conserved J-encoded phenylalanine. In an earlier analysis of more than 550 of the donors, sequences lacking an unambiguous match to a single V gene segment were excluded. An earlier analysis of 550 to 650 of the donors classified V segments as functional when productive rearrangements were above 56.7% and as segregating when the standard deviation between donors was above 5%. A statistical classification framework was built to diagnose cytomegalovirus status from the catalog of TCR beta chain sequences. V and J gene assignment, in a later analysis, came from comparing TCR nucleotide sequences with IMGT/GENE-DB human TR gene sequences. A later analysis assigned CDR3 sequences and most-parsimonious VDJ recombination scenarios with the TCRdist pipeline. A later analysis defined each TCR beta chain by its CDR3 amino acid sequence plus V-gene family, and excluded reads lacking a unique V-gene family. To address suspected cross-contamination and a sequencing artifact, a later analysis removed several hundred highly shared, low-generation-probability nucleotide sequences. A later analysis calculated a clonal expansion index for each public chain from normalized within-repertoire ranks of inferred template counts. In a later analysis, generation probabilities were computed using a VDJ recombination model fitted to out-of-frame rearrangements, and the results were checked against IGoR. A later analysis scored TCR-TCR, TCR-HLA and TCR-CMV co-occurrence with hypergeometric tests, applying a repertoire-size bias correction to TCR pairs. To estimate false discovery rates, a later analysis permuted the HLA or CMV assignments 20 times. A later analysis grouped co-occurring TCRs with DBSCAN, adding TCRdist sequence similarity when clustering within HLA-allele-positive subsets. Repertoires with fewer than 30,000 or more than 120,000 public chains were left out of co-occurrence clustering, as were about 5 repertoires with anomalous nucleotide sharing. The table comes from immuneACCESS by way of TCRdb, which keeps in-frame sequences with V and J called. Part of the clones is missing from these tables; in studies checked, under half for an unresolved V gene and the rest for unknown reasons. V and J calls and clone size are those listed in that table; D and trimming were worked out from the DNA. Across this sample there are 100,000 to 150,000 clones, with roughly 75% seen only once. Together, the top ten hold around 9.9% of the sample.

On this clone: Its binding antigen is unknown. Base quality data are lacking; no much larger clone is found one base away.

The cohort was made up of 500 to 800 healthy bone marrow donors. Cohort members were all nominally healthy when sampled, although unrecorded immune exposures were likely present. The donor tested CMV seropositive and was one of the 289 seropositive cohort members. Each donor provided a peripheral blood sample, and peripheral blood mononuclear cells were used for TCR beta sequencing. The Qiagen DNeasy Blood Extraction Kit was used to extract genomic DNA from the blood cell samples. Sample: PBMCs. This clonotype was obtained from a man aged 25-40 years in good health and CMV-seropositive.

CDR3 sequence: CASSLGRAGGTNTEAFF. The DNA sequence is given as TGTGCCAGCAGCTTAGGGAGGGCAGGGGGCACGAACACTGAAGCTTTCTTT. This sequence uses TRBV7-6 and TRBJ1-1; the central 8 bases match TRBD1. From a lookup of the germline V gene, CDR1 and CDR2 are SGHVS and FNYEAQ. V is trimmed back by 1 base and J by 1 base, and the junction contains 8 bases that no gene match accounts for. Inclusive of the bounding cysteine and phenylalanine, the CDR3 is 17 residues long. The only DNA kept is the CDR3, 51 bases in frame from the first base.